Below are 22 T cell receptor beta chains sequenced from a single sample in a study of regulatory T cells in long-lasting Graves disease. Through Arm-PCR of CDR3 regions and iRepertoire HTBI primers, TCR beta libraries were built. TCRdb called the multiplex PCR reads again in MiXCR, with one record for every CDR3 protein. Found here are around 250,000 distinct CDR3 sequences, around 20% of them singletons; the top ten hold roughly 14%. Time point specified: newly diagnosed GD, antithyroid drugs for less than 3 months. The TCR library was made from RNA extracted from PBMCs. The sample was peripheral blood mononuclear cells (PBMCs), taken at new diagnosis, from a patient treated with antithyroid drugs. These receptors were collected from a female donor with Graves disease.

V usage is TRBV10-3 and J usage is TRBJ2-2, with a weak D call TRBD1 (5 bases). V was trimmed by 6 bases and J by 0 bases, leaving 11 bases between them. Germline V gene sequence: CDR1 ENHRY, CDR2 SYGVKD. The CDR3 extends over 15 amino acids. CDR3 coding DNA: TGTGCCATCAGACCCACAGGTTCGAACACCGGGGAGCTGTTTTTT. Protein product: CAIRPTGSNTGELFF.

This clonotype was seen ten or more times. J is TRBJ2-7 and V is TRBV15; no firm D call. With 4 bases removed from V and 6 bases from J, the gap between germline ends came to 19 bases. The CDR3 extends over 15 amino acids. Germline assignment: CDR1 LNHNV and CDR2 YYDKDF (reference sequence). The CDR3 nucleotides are TGTGCCACCAGCACCCTAGGGATAAGACTCTCCGAGCAGTACTTC. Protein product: CATSTLGIRLSEQYF.

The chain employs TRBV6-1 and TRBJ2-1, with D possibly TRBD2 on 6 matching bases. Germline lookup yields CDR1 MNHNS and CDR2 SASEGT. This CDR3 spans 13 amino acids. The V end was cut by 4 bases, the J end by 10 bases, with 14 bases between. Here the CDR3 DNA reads TGTGCCAGCAGTGGGGGCGCGGGATGGGAGCAGTTCTTC. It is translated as CASSGGAGWEQFF.

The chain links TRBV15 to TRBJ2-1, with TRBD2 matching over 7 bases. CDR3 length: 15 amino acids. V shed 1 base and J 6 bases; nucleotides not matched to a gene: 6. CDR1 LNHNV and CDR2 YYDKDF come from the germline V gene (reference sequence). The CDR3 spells CATSRGGLEGNEQFF. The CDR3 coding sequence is TGTGCCACCAGCAGAGGCGGACTAGAGGGCAATGAGCAGTTCTTC.

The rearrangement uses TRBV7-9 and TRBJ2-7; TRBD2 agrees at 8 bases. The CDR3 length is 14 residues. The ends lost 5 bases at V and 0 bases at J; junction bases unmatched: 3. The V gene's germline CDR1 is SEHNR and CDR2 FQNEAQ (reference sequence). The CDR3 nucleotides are TGTGCCAGCAGCAGTAGCGGGAACTCCTACGAGCAGTACTTC. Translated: CASSSSGNSYEQYF. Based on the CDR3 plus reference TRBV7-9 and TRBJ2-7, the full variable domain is DTGVSQNPRHKITKRGQNVTFRCDPISEHNRLYWYRQTLGQGPEFLTYFQNEAQLEKSRLLSDRFSAERPKGSFSTLEIQRTEQGDSAMYLCASSSSGNSYEQYFGPGTRLTVT.

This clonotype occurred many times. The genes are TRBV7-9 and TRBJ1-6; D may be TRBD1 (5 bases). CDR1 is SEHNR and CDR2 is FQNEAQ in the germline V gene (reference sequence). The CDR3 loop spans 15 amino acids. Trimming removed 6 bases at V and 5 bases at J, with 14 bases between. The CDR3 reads CASSMLGGHNSPLHF. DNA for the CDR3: TGTGCCAGCAGTATGTTGGGGGGACATAATTCACCCCTCCACTTT.

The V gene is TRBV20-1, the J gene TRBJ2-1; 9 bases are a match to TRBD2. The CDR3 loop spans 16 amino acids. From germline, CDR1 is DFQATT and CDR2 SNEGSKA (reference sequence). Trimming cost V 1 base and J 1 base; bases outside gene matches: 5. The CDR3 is CSARVSGGPSYNEQFF. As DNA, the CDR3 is TGCAGTGCTAGAGTTAGCGGGGGCCCTTCCTACAATGAGCAGTTCTTC.

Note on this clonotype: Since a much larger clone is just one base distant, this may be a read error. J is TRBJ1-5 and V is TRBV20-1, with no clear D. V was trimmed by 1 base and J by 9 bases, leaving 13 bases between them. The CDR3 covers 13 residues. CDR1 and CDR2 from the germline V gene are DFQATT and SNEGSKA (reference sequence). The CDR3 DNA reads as TGCAGTGCTAGAGCTTTGGCCGAGGGGCCCCAGCATTTT. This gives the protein CSARALAEGPQHF.

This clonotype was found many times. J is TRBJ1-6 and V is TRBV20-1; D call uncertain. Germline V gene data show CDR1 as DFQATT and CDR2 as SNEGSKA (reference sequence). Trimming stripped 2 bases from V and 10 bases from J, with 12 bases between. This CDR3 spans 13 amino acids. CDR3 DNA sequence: TGCAGTGCTAGATACAGCCATTTATCACCCCTCCACTTT. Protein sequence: CSARYSHLSPLHF.

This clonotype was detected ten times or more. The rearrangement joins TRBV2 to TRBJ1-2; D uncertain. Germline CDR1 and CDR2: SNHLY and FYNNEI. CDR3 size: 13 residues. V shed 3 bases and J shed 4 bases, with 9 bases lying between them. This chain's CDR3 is CASSDGNSYGYTF. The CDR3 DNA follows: TGTGCCAGCAGTGACGGGAATAGCTATGGCTACACCTTC.

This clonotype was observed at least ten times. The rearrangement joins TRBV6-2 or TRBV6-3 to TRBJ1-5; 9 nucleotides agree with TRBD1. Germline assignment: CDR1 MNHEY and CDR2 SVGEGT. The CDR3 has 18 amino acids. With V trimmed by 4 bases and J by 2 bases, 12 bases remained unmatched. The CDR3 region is CASSSGQGMVVGNQPQHF. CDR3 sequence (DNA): TGTGCCAGCAGTTCCGGACAGGGGATGGTGGTAGGCAATCAGCCCCAGCATTTT.

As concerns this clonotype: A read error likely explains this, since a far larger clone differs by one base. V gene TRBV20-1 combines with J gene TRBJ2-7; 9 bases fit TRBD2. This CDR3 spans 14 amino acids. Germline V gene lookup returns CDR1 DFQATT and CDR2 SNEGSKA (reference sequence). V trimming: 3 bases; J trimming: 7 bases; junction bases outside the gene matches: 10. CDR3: CSASQWREGNEQYF. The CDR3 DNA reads TGCAGTGCTAGCCAGTGGCGGGAGGGGAATGAGCAGTACTTC.

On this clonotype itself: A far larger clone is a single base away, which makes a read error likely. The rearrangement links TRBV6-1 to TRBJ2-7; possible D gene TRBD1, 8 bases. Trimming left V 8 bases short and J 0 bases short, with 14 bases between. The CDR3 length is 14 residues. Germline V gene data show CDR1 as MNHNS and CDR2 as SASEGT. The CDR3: CASGGDRNSYEQYF. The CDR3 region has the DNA TGTGCCAGCGGGGGGGACAGGAACTCCTACGAGCAGTACTTC.

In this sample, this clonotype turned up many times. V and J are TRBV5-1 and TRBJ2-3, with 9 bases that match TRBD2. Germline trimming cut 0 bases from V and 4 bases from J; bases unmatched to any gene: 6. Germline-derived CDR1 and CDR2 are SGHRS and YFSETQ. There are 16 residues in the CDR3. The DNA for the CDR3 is TGCGCCAGCAGCTTGGCAACCAGCGGGGGGTCAGATACGCAGTATTTT. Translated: CASSLATSGGSDTQYF.

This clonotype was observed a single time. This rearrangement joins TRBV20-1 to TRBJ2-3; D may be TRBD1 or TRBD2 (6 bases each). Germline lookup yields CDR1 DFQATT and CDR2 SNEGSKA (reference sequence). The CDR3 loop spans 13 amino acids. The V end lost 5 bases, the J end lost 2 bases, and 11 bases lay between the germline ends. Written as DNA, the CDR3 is TGCAGTGCTTACGGGGGCCCCACAGATACGCAGTATTTT. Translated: CSAYGGPTDTQYF.

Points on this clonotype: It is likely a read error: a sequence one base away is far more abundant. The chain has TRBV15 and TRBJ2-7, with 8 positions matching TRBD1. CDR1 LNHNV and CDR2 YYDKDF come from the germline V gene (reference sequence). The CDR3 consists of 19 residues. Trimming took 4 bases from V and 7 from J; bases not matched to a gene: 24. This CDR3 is CATSKSAQRTGRGYNEQYF. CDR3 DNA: TGTGCCACCAGCAAGTCGGCACAGCGGACAGGGCGAGGGTACAATGAGCAGTACTTC.

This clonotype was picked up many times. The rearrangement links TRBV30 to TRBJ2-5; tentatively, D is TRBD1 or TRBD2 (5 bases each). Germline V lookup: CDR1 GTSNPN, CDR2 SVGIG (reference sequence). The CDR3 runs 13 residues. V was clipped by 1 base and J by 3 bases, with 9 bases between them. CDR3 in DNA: TGTGCCTGGAGTGGGGACCGGAAAGAGACCCAGTACTTC. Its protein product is CAWSGDRKETQYF.

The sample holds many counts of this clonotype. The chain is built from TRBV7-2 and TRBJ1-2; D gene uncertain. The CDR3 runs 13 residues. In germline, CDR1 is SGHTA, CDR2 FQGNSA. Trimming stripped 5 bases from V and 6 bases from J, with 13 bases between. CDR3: CASSGGGGNGYTF. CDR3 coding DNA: TGTGCCAGCAGCGGAGGCGGCGGGAATGGCTACACCTTC.

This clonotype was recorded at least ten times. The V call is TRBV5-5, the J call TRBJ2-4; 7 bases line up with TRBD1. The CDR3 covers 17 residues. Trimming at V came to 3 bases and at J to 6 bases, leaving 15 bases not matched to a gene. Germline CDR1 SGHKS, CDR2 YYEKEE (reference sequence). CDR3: CASSSPEGALTLNIQYF. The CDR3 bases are TGTGCCAGCAGCTCTCCTGAGGGGGCACTTACTTTAAACATTCAGTACTTC.

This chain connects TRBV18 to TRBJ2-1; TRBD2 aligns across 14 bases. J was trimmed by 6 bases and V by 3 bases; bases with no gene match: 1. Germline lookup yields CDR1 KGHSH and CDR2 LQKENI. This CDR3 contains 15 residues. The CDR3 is CASSPGLAGANEQFF. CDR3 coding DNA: TGTGCCAGCTCACCGGGACTAGCGGGGGCCAATGAGCAGTTCTTC.

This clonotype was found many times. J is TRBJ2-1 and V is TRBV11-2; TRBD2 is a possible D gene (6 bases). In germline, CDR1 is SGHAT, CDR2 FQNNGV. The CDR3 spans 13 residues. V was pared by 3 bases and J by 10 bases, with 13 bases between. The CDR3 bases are TGTGCCAGCAGCTTTCGGGGGTTTAGGGAGCAGTTCTTC. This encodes CASSFRGFREQFF.

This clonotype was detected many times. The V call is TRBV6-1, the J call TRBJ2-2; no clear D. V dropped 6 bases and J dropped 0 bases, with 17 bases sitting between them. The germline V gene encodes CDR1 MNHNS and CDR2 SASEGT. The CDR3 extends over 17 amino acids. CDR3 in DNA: TGTGCCAGCAGCAGTCTTAGGCGTTCCGCGAACACCGGGGAGCTGTTTTTT. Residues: CASSSLRRSANTGELFF.